This TCR beta chain was observed in a study of cytomegalovirus exposure and HLA in healthy donors. A multiplex PCR was run with 60 Vbeta primers and 13 Jbeta primers. Clones were read by immunoSEQ multiplex PCR, and TCRdb kept only the in-frame ones, dropping some. The repertoire has 130,000 or so clones, about 70% of them found once; the top ten carry about 2.1%. The CDR3 has 16 amino acids. Between the trimmed V and J ends, which lost 1 base and 0 bases, there was a span of 10 bases. In germline, CDR1 is SGHAT, CDR2 FQNNGV. The sample comprised PBMCs. The chain has TRBV11-2 and TRBJ1-3; D gene uncertain. This receptor was obtained from a middle-aged woman in good health and CMV-seropositive. The CDR3 nucleotides are TGTGCCAGCAGCTTAGGTGAGGGCTTCTCTGGAAACACCATATATTTT. Translating gives CASSLGEGFSGNTIYF.